This entry lists 11 T cell receptor beta chains sequenced from one sample in a study of cytomegalovirus exposure and HLA in healthy donors (dated by TCRdb to about 2017). The library was prepared using the immunoSEQ multiplex PCR assay. The multiplex PCR relied on a mix of 60 forward primers for TCR Vbeta segments and 13 reverse primers for TCR Jbeta segments. TCRdb took over this immuneACCESS table, retaining in-frame rearrangements with V and J assigned. Such tables are incomplete; in checked studies, under half of the missing clones stem from an unresolved V gene, and the remainder is unexplained. In this sample the table shows about 270,000 clones, 72% of which occur a single time. The ten largest clones represent 2% to 2.5% of the sample. The sample was PBMCs. The receptors here all came from a female donor in good health and CMV-seronegative.

The rearrangement joins TRBV5-1 to TRBJ2-3; 7 nucleotides match TRBD2. From germline, CDR1 is SGHRS and CDR2 YFSETQ. This CDR3 is 16 amino acids long. Trimming at V came to 4 bases and at J to 1 base, leaving 9 bases not matched to a gene. CDR3 nucleotide sequence: TGCGCCAGCAGCCATAAAGGGGCGGGAGGCACAGATACGCAGTATTTT. Residues: CASSHKGAGGTDTQYF.

A few counts support this clone. The chain has TRBV6-6 and TRBJ1-2; D not certain. The CDR3 has 16 amino acids. Trimming removed 2 bases from V and 6 bases from J, with 19 bases in between. The germline V gene has CDR1 MNHNY and CDR2 SVGAGI (reference sequence). CDR3 sequence (DNA): TGTGCCAGCAGTTACGGCGGCTTTTCCGGCGGTCATGGCTACACCTTC. Translating it yields CASSYGGFSGGHGYTF.

A few counts support this clone. The rearrangement joins TRBV14 to TRBJ2-6; 9 bases fit TRBD1. The V gene's germline CDR1 is SGHDN and CDR2 FVKESK. The ends lost 8 bases at V and 0 bases at J; junction bases unmatched: 8. The CDR3 consists of 17 residues. The CDR3 DNA is TGTGCCAGCTCACAGGGGGCGCTCCACTCTGGGGCCAACGTCCTGACTTTC. Translated, it gives CASSQGALHSGANVLTF.

The V and J genes are TRBV10-3 and TRBJ2-1, with 9 bases matching TRBD2. The CDR3 extends over 17 amino acids. V shed 0 bases, J shed 5 bases, and the junction held 8 bases outside the gene matches. Germline-derived CDR1 and CDR2 are ENHRY and SYGVKD. The CDR3 DNA is TGTGCCATCAGTGAGTCCTCAGCGGGAGGCGGGAACAATGAGCAGTTCTTC. Translating gives CAISESSAGGGNNEQFF.

The chain joins TRBV29-1 to TRBJ2-3; 8 nucleotides align to TRBD1. V was clipped by 3 bases and J by 1 base; unmatched bases: 6. CDR3 size: 15 residues. Germline-derived CDR1 and CDR2 are SQVTM and ANQGSEA. The CDR3 reads CSVDPGGFGTDTQYF. The CDR3 nucleotides read TGCAGCGTTGATCCAGGGGGCTTCGGCACAGATACGCAGTATTTT.

This chain joins TRBV28 and TRBJ2-5; a possible D gene is TRBD2 (6 bases). The DNA matches TRBJ2-7 better at its end, which makes the J call doubtful. CDR3 size: 13 residues. CDR1 and CDR2 from the germline V gene are MDHEN and SYDVKM. This CDR3 is CASSLQGGYEQYF. CDR3 coding DNA: TGTGCCAGCAGTTTACAGGGAGGCTACGAGCAGTACTTC.

The chain combines TRBV10-3 with TRBJ2-7; 7 bases agree with TRBD2. The length of the CDR3 is 15 residues. Germline assignment: CDR1 ENHRY and CDR2 SYGVKD. V lost 8 bases to trimming and J lost 0 bases; unmatched junction nucleotides: 10. The CDR3 region is CAISLSGSDSYEQYF. In DNA, the CDR3 is TGTGCCATCTCCCTTAGCGGGTCAGACTCCTACGAGCAGTACTTC.

This clone occurred a few times. This sequence joins TRBV5-6 and TRBJ2-3; D call uncertain. Germline values: CDR1 SGHDT, CDR2 YYEEEE. V lost 4 bases to trimming and J lost 2 bases, with 8 bases between them. The CDR3 consists of 13 residues. CDR3: CASSQTNTDTQYF. For the CDR3, the DNA is TGTGCCAGCAGCCAAACAAACACAGATACGCAGTATTTT.

The chain has TRBV28 and TRBJ2-1; possible D gene TRBD2, 5 bases. Germline lookup yields CDR1 MDHEN and CDR2 SYDVKM. The CDR3 has 11 amino acids. Between the trimmed V and J ends, which lost 5 bases and 8 bases, there was a span of 7 bases. The CDR3 here is CASSLEDEQFF. Here the CDR3 DNA reads TGTGCCAGCAGTCTGGAGGATGAGCAGTTCTTC.

The chain carries TRBV29-1 and TRBJ1-1; TRBD1 is a possible D gene (5 bases). Trimming stripped 3 bases from V and 3 bases from J, with 14 bases between. The CDR3 spans 14 residues. From germline, CDR1 is SQVTM and CDR2 ANQGSEA. This chain's CDR3 is CSVESLGGDTEAFF. DNA of the CDR3: TGCAGCGTTGAGTCCCTTGGGGGGGACACTGAAGCTTTCTTT.

The chain links TRBV10-3 to TRBJ2-2, with D possibly being TRBD2 (5 bases). Trimming cost V 3 bases and J 5 bases, with 16 bases left between them. There are 16 residues in the CDR3. CDR1 ENHRY and CDR2 SYGVKD come from the germline V gene. The CDR3: CAISDPAGIGTGELFF. The CDR3 DNA reads TGTGCCATCAGTGACCCTGCCGGGATAGGGACCGGGGAGCTGTTTTTT.